Given below is one T cell receptor beta chain in context. This sample was included in a study of blood T cell repertoires in COVID-19. At the level of the study: Sample material is recorded as cDNA or gDNA derived from T cells, B-cell-depleted T cells, or PBMCs.

The assay was immunoSEQ multiplex PCR, and TCRdb's table has in-frame clones only and misses some. The table records about 160,000 clones, about 90% of them present only once. Seattle's enrolled individuals joined amid active infection and were then monitored longitudinally. Germline-derived CDR1 and CDR2 are SGHTA and FQGNSA. CDR3 length: 13 residues. Trimming took off 2 bases at V and 4 bases at J, with 5 bases between the two ends. Specimen: peripheral blood. The sequence was collected from a man younger than 45 with COVID-19, enrolled during active disease. This rearrangement joins TRBV7-2 to TRBJ1-4; D not resolved. CDR3 sequence: CASSLSRNEKLFF. CDR3 coding DNA: TGTGCCAGCAGCTTATCCCGTAATGAAAAACTGTTTTTT.